A single sample gave rise to the 17 T cell receptor beta chains below, sequenced in a study of CD8 T cells in Susac syndrome. RNA was extracted with the RNeasy kit, and a quantity of about 0.45 to 1 ug was reverse transcribed using random hexamers. TCRdb re-derived calls from the immunoSEQ multiplex PCR reads in MiXCR, one entry per CDR3 protein. The data show 150,000 to 200,000 distinct CDR3 sequences, approximately 96% seen once. The sequencing input was CD8+ T cells from PBMCs. These receptors were obtained from a human donor with multiple sclerosis.

A note on this clonotype: A junction boundary mismatches the germline segment, possibly from a read error. This rearrangement joins TRBV29-1 to TRBJ2-1; 8 nucleotides line up with TRBD2. The CDR3 length is 12 residues. CDR1 SQVTM and CDR2 ANQGSEA come from the germline V gene. CDR3 bases: TGCAGCGTTGTTAGCGGGGTAAATGAACAGTTCTTC. It encodes CSVVSGVNEQFF.

The V call is TRBV29-1, the J call TRBJ2-1, with D hard to call. The V gene lost 3 bases and the J gene lost 2 bases, with 8 bases spanning the gap. The CDR3 is made up of 13 amino acids. Per germline, CDR1 SQVTM and CDR2 ANQGSEA. CDR3 DNA: TGCAGCGTTGATAGCCAGACCTACAATGAGCAGTTCTTC. The encoded protein is CSVDSQTYNEQFF.

This chain connects TRBV27 to TRBJ2-1; D may be TRBD1 (6 bases). V lost 8 bases and J 7 bases, leaving 18 bases between the germline ends. This CDR3 is built from 14 residues. Germline V gene data show CDR1 as MNHEY and CDR2 as SMNVEV (reference sequence). CDR3 region: CASRTGTLRNEQFF. DNA for the CDR3: TGTGCCAGCCGCACCGGGACACTCCGAAATGAGCAGTTCTTC.

The genes are TRBV20-1 and TRBJ1-2, with 7 bases fitting TRBD1. This CDR3 region has 13 residues. The germline V gene encodes CDR1 DFQATT and CDR2 SNEGSKA (reference sequence). As DNA, the CDR3 is TGCAGGAGAAATAGGGACAGCGATTATGGCTACACCTTC. It specifies CRRNRDSDYGYTF.

The chain uses TRBV6-4 and TRBJ2-1; 7 nucleotides agree with TRBD2. CDR1 MRHNA and CDR2 SNTAGT come from the germline V gene. V dropped 7 bases and J dropped 5; count of bases not matched to a gene: 8. This CDR3 region has 14 residues. CDR3 sequence reads: CASKTMGGHNEQFF. The CDR3 DNA reads TGTGCCAGCAAAACCATGGGAGGGCACAATGAGCAGTTCTTC.

CDR3 bases: TGTGCCAGCAGCCAAGACAGGGTTAGGCCTCATGAGCAGTTCTTC. Translated, it gives CASSQDRVRPHEQFF. The chain uses TRBV3-1 and TRBJ2-1; maybe TRBD1 (5 bases). CDR3 size: 15 residues. CDR1 and CDR2 from the germline V gene are LGHDT and YNNKEL (reference sequence). Trimming stripped 0 bases from V and 8 bases from J, with 14 bases between.

The rearrangement links TRBV15 to TRBJ2-4, with D possibly being TRBD2 (5 bases). The V and J ends lost 0 bases and 0 bases respectively, with 9 bases between them. Germline V gene data show CDR1 as LNHNV and CDR2 as YYDKDF (reference sequence). The CDR3 is made up of 16 amino acids. Here the CDR3 reads CATSRDEGRAKNIQYF. CDR3 bases: TGTGCCACCAGCAGAGATGAAGGGAGAGCCAAAAACATTCAGTACTTC.

The chain has TRBV7-6 and TRBJ2-6; D gene ambiguous. From germline, CDR1 is SGHVS and CDR2 FNYEAQ. Trimming removed 0 bases at V and 4 bases at J, with 7 bases between. The CDR3 extends over 15 amino acids. The CDR3 sequence: CASSLAWSGANVLTF. The CDR3 nucleotides read TGTGCCAGCAGCTTAGCGTGGTCGGGGGCCAACGTCCTGACTTTC.

The chain combines TRBV30 with TRBJ2-7, with a possible D match to TRBD2 (5 bases). This CDR3 is built from 13 residues. Trimming left V 5 bases short and J 3 bases short, with 14 bases between. Looked up from germline, CDR1 is GTSNPN and CDR2 is SVGIG (reference sequence). For the CDR3, the DNA is TGTGCCTGGGGTTATGTCGGACTCTACGAGCAGTACTTC. Amino acid sequence: CAWGYVGLYEQYF.

This clonotype turned up a few times. The gene calls are TRBV14 and TRBJ2-3; no clear D gene. Per germline, CDR1 SGHDN and CDR2 FVKESK. The CDR3 is 13 residues long. V shed 1 base and J shed 4 bases, with 6 bases lying between them. The CDR3 DNA is TGTGCCAGCAGCCAAGCTGGGGCAGATACGCAGTATTTT. This codes for CASSQAGADTQYF.

The chain couples TRBV20-1 to TRBJ2-1; tentatively, D is TRBD2 (6 bases). V was pared by 5 bases and J by 6 bases, with 17 bases between. There are 14 residues in the CDR3. CDR1 is DFQATT and CDR2 is SNEGSKA in the germline V gene (reference sequence). The CDR3 coding sequence is TGCAGTGCTTTGACTAGGAAGGGCATCAATGAGCAGTTCTTC. Translated, it gives CSALTRKGINEQFF.

The chain carries TRBV3-1 and TRBJ2-5; D gene ambiguous. Germline values: CDR1 LGHDT, CDR2 YNNKEL (reference sequence). V was cut by 0 bases and J by 4 bases, with 12 bases left in between. The CDR3 spans 15 residues. The CDR3 loop is CASSQDSSSRETQYF. The CDR3 nucleotides read TGTGCCAGCAGCCAAGATTCTAGTAGCCGAGAGACCCAGTACTTC.

The rearrangement uses TRBV7-9 and TRBJ2-5; D gene unclear. There are 15 residues in the CDR3. V was cut by 3 bases and J by 3 bases, with 14 bases left in between. Germline V gives CDR1 SEHNR, CDR2 FQNEAQ (reference sequence). DNA of the CDR3: TGTGCCAGCAGCTTTGGCACCGCTTTCGAAGAGACCCAGTACTTC. Its translation: CASSFGTAFEETQYF.

The V and J genes are TRBV20-1 and TRBJ2-5, with TRBD2 matching over 9 bases. V shed 6 bases and J 8 bases; nucleotides not matched to a gene: 13. Per germline, CDR1 DFQATT and CDR2 SNEGSKA (reference sequence). There are 14 residues in the CDR3. The CDR3 is CSAPGLGGGDTQYF. CDR3 in DNA: TGCAGTGCCCCGGGTCTCGGCGGGGGGGATACCCAGTACTTC.

The chain joins TRBV28 to TRBJ1-5; D remains unclear. The CDR3 length is 12 residues. Trimming left V 6 bases short and J 5 bases short, with 8 bases between. Germline V gene data show CDR1 as MDHEN and CDR2 as SYDVKM. The CDR3 sequence: CASRDGDQPQHF. CDR3 bases: TGTGCCAGCAGGGACGGGGATCAGCCCCAGCATTTT.

The chain couples TRBV24-1 to TRBJ2-3, with D unresolved. This CDR3 contains 13 residues. V gave up 3 bases and J gave up 0 bases, with 3 bases separating them. CDR1 and CDR2 (germline): KGHDR, SFDVKD. The CDR3: CATSDPSTDTQYF. DNA of the CDR3: TGTGCCACCAGTGATCCTAGCACAGATACGCAGTATTTT.

The chain links TRBV5-1 to TRBJ2-5; D gene uncertain. V lost 0 bases to trimming and J lost 7 bases, with 4 bases between them. CDR3 length: 11 residues. The V gene's germline CDR1 is SGHRS and CDR2 YFSETQ. DNA for the CDR3: TGCGCCAGCAGCTTGGTTGCGACCCAGTACTTC. As protein: CASSLVATQYF. Full variable domain (outside the CDR3, taken from reference TRBV5-1 and TRBJ2-5): KAGVTQTPRYLIKTRGQQVTLSCSPISGHRSVSWYQQTPGQGLQFLFEYFSETQRNKGNFPGRFSGRQFSNSRSEMNVSTLELGDSALYLCASSLVATQYFGPGTRLLVL.